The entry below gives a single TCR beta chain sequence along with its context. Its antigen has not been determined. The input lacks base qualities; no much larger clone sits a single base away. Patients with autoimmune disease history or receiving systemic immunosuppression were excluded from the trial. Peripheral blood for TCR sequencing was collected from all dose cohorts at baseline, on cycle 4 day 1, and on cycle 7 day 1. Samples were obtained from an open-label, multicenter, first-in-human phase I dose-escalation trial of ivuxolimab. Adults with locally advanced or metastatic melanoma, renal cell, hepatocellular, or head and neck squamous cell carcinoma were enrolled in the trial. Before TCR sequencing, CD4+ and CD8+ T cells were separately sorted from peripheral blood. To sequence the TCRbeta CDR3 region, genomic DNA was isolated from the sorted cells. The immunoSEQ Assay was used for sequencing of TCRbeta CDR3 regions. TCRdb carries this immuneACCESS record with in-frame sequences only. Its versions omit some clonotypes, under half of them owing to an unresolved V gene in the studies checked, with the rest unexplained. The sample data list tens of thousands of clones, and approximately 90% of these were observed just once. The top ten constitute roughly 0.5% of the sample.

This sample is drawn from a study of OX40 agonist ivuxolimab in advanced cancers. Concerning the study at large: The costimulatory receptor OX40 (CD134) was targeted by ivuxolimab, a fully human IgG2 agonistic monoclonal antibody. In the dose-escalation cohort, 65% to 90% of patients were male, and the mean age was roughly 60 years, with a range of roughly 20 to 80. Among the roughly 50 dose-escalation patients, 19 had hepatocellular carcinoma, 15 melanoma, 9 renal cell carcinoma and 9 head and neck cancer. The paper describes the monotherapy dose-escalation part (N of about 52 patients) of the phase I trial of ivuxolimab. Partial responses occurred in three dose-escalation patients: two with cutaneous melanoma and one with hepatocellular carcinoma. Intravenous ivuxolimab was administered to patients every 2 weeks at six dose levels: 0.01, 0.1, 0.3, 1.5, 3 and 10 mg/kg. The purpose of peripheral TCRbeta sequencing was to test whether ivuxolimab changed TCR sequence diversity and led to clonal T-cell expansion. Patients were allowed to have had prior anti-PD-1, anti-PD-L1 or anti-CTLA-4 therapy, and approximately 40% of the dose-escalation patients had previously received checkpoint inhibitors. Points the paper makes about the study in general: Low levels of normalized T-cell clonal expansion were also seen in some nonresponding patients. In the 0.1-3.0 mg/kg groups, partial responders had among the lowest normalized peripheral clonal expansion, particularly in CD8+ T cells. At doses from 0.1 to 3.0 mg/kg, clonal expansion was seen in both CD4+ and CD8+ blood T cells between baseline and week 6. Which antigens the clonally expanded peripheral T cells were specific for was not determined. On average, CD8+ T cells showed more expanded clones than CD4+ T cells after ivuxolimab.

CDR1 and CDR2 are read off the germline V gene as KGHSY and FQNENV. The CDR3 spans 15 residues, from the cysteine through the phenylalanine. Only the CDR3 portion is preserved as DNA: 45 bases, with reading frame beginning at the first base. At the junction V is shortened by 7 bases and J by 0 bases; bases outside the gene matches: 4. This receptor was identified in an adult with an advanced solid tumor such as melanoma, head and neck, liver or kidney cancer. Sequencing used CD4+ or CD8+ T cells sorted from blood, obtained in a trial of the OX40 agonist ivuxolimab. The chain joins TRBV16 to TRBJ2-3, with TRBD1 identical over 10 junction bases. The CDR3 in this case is CASNDRGQSTDTQYF. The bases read TGTGCCAGCAACGACAGGGGGCAAAGCACAGATACGCAGTATTTT.